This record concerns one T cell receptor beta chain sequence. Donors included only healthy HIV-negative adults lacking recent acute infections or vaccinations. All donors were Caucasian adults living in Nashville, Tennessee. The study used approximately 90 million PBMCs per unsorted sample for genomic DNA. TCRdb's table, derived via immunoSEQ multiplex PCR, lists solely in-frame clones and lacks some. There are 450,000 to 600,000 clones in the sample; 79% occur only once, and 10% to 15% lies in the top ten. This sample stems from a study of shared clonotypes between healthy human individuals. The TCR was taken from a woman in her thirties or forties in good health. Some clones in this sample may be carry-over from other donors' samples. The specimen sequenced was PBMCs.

CDR3 loop: CASSPLIQRNTEAFF. In DNA form, the CDR3 reads TGTGCCAGCTCACCACTCATTCAGAGGAACACTGAAGCTTTCTTT. The chain links TRBV18 to TRBJ1-1; D is ambiguous. Germline V gives CDR1 KGHSH, CDR2 LQKENI. The V end lost 1 base, the J end lost 1 base, and 10 bases lay between the germline ends. CDR3 length: 15 residues.